This record looks at one TCR beta chain sequence and its context. Authors' processing steps: How many nucleated cells were present was estimated from reference gene primer amplification. TCRdb keeps only in-frame clones here, not all; method: immunoSEQ multiplex PCR. V and J calls plus clone size are reproduced from that table; the DNA served to infer D and trimming. The data show roughly 200,000 clones, more than 75% seen once. This CDR3 has 13 residues. V dropped 0 bases and J dropped 3 bases, with 5 bases sitting between them. Germline V lookup: CDR1 LNHNV, CDR2 YYDKDF (reference sequence). The sample comes from a study of blood T cell repertoires in COVID-19. Study-wide context: Acute-phase and convalescent COVID-19 samples originated in the United States, Italy and Spain. From T cells, B-cell-depleted T cells, or PBMCs came the material, which was cDNA or gDNA.

Specimen: peripheral blood. The clonotype comes from a man aged 35-49 years with active or convalescent COVID-19. This chain joins TRBV15 and TRBJ1-2; D gene ambiguous. This chain's CDR3 is CATSRERDYGYTF. CDR3 DNA: TGTGCCACCAGCAGAGAGAGGGACTATGGCTACACCTTC.